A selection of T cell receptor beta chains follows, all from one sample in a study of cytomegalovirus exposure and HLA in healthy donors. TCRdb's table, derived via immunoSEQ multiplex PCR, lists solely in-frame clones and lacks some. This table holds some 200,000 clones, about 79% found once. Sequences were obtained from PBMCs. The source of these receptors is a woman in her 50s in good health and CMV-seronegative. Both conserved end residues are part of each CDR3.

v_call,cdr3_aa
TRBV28,CASSATTGATSIYGYTF
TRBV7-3,CASSLAGANTGELFF
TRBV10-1,CASGSRGTDTQYF
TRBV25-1,CASSEMASGTDTQYF
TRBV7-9,CASSPEPPNEQYF
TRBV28,CASSFGGPEAFF
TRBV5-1,CASSLGLAGSYEQYF
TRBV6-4,CASSDSGGADEQFF
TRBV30,CAWSTRGQNNQPQHF
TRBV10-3,CAISEAGGVADTQYF
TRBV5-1,CASSLGGGVQQETQYF
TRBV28,CASSSGTGYFNEQFF
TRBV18,CANSPPLAGGPDRQFF
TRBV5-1,CASSQPPTSGGRNEQFF
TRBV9,CASSVVPSLGTTSTDTQYF
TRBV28,CASSLGQSYEQYF
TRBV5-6,CASRRPHRGGDTEAFF
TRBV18,CASSPERDTDTQYF
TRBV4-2,CASSSYSSYEQYF
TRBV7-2,CASSAGGDYGYTF
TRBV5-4,CASSLQANSYEQYF
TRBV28,CASSLGRVGYTF
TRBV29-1,CSVTGGASFGEAFF
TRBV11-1,CASRTDRAGKLFF
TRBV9,CASSVETSGIHEQYF